This TCR beta chain was captured in a study of shared clonotypes between healthy human individuals. At a deep level, the assay was run. Repertoires were generated with immunoSEQ multiplex PCR, while TCRdb's copy carries only in-frame clones and drops some. The data show fewer than 100,000 clones, about two thirds seen once. V shed 4 bases and J shed 4 bases, with 8 bases lying between them. Per germline, CDR1 SSHAT and CDR2 FNYEAQ (reference sequence). The CDR3 sequence is 13 residues long. Input material: memory CD8+ T cells sorted from blood. Regarding subset: CD45RO+ cells pooled with CCR7-negative TemRA cells. This TCR was recovered from a man aged 30 to 45 in good health. This chain uses TRBV7-7 with TRBJ2-1; D perhaps matches TRBD1 (6 bases). The CDR3 sequence: CASSSGQYNEQFF. The CDR3 bases are TGTGCCAGCAGCTCAGGACAGTACAATGAGCAGTTCTTC.